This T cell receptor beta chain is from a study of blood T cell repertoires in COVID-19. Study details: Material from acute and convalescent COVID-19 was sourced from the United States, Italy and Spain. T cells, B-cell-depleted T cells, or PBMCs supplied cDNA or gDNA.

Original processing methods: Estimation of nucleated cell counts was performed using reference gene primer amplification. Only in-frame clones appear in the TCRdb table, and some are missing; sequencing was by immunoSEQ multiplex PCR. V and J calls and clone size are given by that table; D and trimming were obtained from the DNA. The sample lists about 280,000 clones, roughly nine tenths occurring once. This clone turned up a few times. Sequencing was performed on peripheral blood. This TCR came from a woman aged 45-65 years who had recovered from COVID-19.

The CDR3 bases are TGTGCCAGCAGTGATGATCTCGGCTATGGCTACACCTTC. Protein: CASSDDLGYGYTF. The chain carries TRBV6-1 and TRBJ1-2; the D is unclear. Germline V lookup: CDR1 MNHNS, CDR2 SASEGT. The CDR3 is made up of 13 amino acids. V gave up 3 bases and J gave up 4 bases, with 9 bases separating them.